The present TCR beta chain was sequenced within a study of identical twins. General study findings and limits: Weaker excess sharing between twins was seen in beta out-of-frame sequences. Abundant beta clonotypes from cord blood bore fewer insertions; memory repertoires lacked this pattern.

Regarding this clonotype: Its antigen is currently unknown.

MiXCR, applied by TCRdb to the 5' RACE reads, yields one record per CDR3 protein. The table includes roughly 690,000 distinct CDR3 sequences, 21% detected once. These data were also filed under a second study, of T cells expressing NK-cell markers. That report notes: CD8+ T cells in a handful of donors included dominant NKG2C+ clonotypes at 1.0-7.0%.

The origin of this receptor is a woman under 30 in good health. Sequencing was done on a sample of PBMCs.

Here the CDR3 reads CASSLVLGRWGTYNEQFF. CDR3 coding DNA: TGTGCCAGCAGCTTAGTCCTCGGTCGGTGGGGGACTTACAATGAGCAGTTCTTC. The genes are TRBV11-2 and TRBJ2-1, with D tentatively TRBD2 (6 bases). Trimming removed 1 base at V and 4 bases at J, with 20 bases between. Looked up from germline, CDR1 is SGHAT and CDR2 is FQNNGV. The CDR3 runs to 18 residues.